This is a list of T cell receptor beta chains from one sample in a study of post-analysis software for immune sequencing data. TCRdb reprocessed the PCR reads with MiXCR, giving one entry per CDR3 protein. Of some 690,000 distinct CDR3 sequences in the sample, 25% to 30% were seen once. Sequencing was carried out using blood. The receptors shown here come from a girl aged 10-17 years with multiple sclerosis. The CDR3 runs from the conserved cysteine through the conserved F or W. A D gene is named only where the DNA matches it firmly. The size entry is marked missing in some rows and otherwise reads once, few, many or a size class.

16	TRBJ2-3	TRBV15	-	few	TGTGCCACCAGCAGAGGGGCGCCAGGGGGCACAGATACGCAGTATTTT	CATSRGAPGGTDTQYF
13	TRBJ2-3	TRBV20-1	-	-	TGCAGTGCTAGTCAAGGGAGATCAGATACGCAGTATTTT	CSASQGRSDTQYF
18	TRBJ2-7	TRBV7-2	TRBD2	-	TGTGCCAGCAGCCCCCGCCCCGGGACTAGCTTCTCCTACAATGAGCAGTACTTC	CASSPRPGTSFSYNEQYF
15	TRBJ2-1	TRBV6-2/TRBV6-3	TRBD2	-	TGTGCCAGCAGTTACAGACGGGAGGGTGAGAATGAGCAGTTCTTC	CASSYRREGENEQFF
15	TRBJ1-5	TRBV3-1	TRBD1	few	TGTGCCAGCAGCCAGGGGGGACAGGATAATCAGCCCCAGCATTTT	CASSQGGQDNQPQHF
11	TRBJ2-1	TRBV29-1	-	-	TGCAGCGCCGCCAACTCAAGTGAGCAGTTCTTC	CSAANSSEQFF
14	TRBJ2-1	TRBV20-1	TRBD2	-	TGCAGTGCTCAGAGTGGGACTAGCGGGATTCCGCAGTTCTTC	CSAQSGTSGIPQFF
13	TRBJ2-7	TRBV7-9	-	-	TGTGCCAGCAGCGAGGGAAGGGGCGGCGAGCAGTACTTC	CASSEGRGGEQYF
14	TRBJ1-2	TRBV5-1	-	few	TGCGCCAGCAGCTCGCCAGGGGTGGACTATGGCTACACCTTC	CASSSPGVDYGYTF
15	TRBJ2-1	TRBV20-1	-	-	TGCAGTGCTAGACCAGGGGAGGGGAGATACAATGAGCAGTTCTTC	CSARPGEGRYNEQFF
16	TRBJ2-1	TRBV27	-	-	TGTGCCAGCAGCCCAAGAGTTGTGAGCTCCTACAATGAGCAGTTCTTC	CASSPRVVSSYNEQFF
15	TRBJ2-3	TRBV20-1	TRBD2	few	TGCAGTGCTCCCCGACTAGCGGGGCTCACAGATACGCAGTATTTT	CSAPRLAGLTDTQYF
14	TRBJ2-7	TRBV2	TRBD2	-	TGTGCCAGCAGTCTGGGACTAGCGCAGTACGAGCAGTACTTC	CASSLGLAQYEQYF
17	TRBJ2-7	TRBV3-1	-	once	TGTGCCAGCAGCCAAGATTGGCGAAACCCTTACTCCTACGAGCAGTACTTC	CASSQDWRNPYSYEQYF
12	TRBJ1-1	TRBV7-2	TRBD1	few	TGTGCCAGCAGCCGACAGGGGGCTGAAGCTTTCTTT	CASSRQGAEAFF
14	TRBJ2-1	TRBV6-4	TRBD2	many	TGTGCCAGCAGCGGGACTAGCGGGAGCAATGAGCAGTTCTTC	CASSGTSGSNEQFF
15	TRBJ2-7	TRBV28	-	few	TGTGCCAGCAGTAGCTCTTCAACCCTAGGATACGAGCAGTACTTC	CASSSSSTLGYEQYF
12	TRBJ1-2	TRBV20-1	-	-	TGCAGTGCTAGAGATCCCTGGTATGGCTACACCTTC	CSARDPWYGYTF
15	TRBJ2-3	TRBV11-3	-	-	TGTGCCAGCGGCCCGGGCGGAACGAACACAGATACGCAGTATTTT	CASGPGGTNTDTQYF
14	TRBJ1-1	TRBV12-3/TRBV12-4	-	few	TGTGCCAGCAGTTTTCCGGGACGGGACACTGAAGCTTTCTTT	CASSFPGRDTEAFF
17	TRBJ2-3	TRBV7-9	-	few	TGTGCCAGCAGCTCTGGGCCGCAGTACCCGGGCGGGGATACGCAGTATTTT	CASSSGPQYPGGDTQYF
16	TRBJ2-3	TRBV5-1	TRBD1	-	TGCGCCAGCAGCGCAAAAGACAGGGGATGGGCAGATACGCAGTATTTT	CASSAKDRGWADTQYF
16	TRBJ2-6	TRBV14	-	-	TGTGCCAGCAGCCAAACGGAAGGAGCTGGGGCCAACGTCCTGACTTTC	CASSQTEGAGANVLTF
12	TRBJ1-2	TRBV24-1	-	-	TGTGCCACCAGTGAGAACTCCTTTGGCTACACCTTC	CATSENSFGYTF
11	TRBJ2-1	TRBV29-1	-	few	TGCAGCGTTGAAGATCGAAATGAGCAGTTCTTC	CSVEDRNEQFF
15	TRBJ1-5	TRBV6-2/TRBV6-3	TRBD1	few	TGTGCCAGCACGGGGGGGACAGGGGATAATCAGCCCCAGCATTTT	CASTGGTGDNQPQHF
13	TRBJ2-4	TRBV20-1	-	-	TGCAGTGCCATCAGGACCGCAGGGCACGAGCGGTACTTC	CSAIRTAGHERYF
16	TRBJ2-1	TRBV9	-	-	TGTGCCAGCAGCCCCCCAAATAAGGCCAAGGTCAATGAGCAGTTCTTC	CASSPPNKAKVNEQFF
13	TRBJ2-7	TRBV18	-	few	TGTGCCAGCTCATCGACAGGAGTTTACGAGCAGTACTTC	CASSSTGVYEQYF
11	TRBJ2-3	TRBV20-1	-	few	TGCAGTGCCTTCGAGGCAGATACGCAGTATTTT	CSAFEADTQYF
14	TRBJ2-1	TRBV7-9	-	few	TGTGCCAGCAGCTCCTACAGGGATATAGGTGAGCAGTTCTTC	CASSSYRDIGEQFF
11	TRBJ2-4	TRBV24-1	-	few	TGTGCCACCAGTGATTCTGGCTGGTGGTACTTC	CATSDSGWWYF
16	TRBJ2-6	TRBV6-5	-	-	TGTGCCAGCAGCTCGGGATCAGGGTCCGGGGCCAACGTCCTGACTTTC	CASSSGSGSGANVLTF
16	TRBJ2-3	TRBV20-1	TRBD1	few	TGCAGTGCACGACCGGCCGGGACAGGGATCACAGATACGCAGTATTTT	CSARPAGTGITDTQYF
16	TRBJ2-4	TRBV12-3/TRBV12-4	-	-	TGTGCCAGCAGTCACATGGGCGTCCAATCGGGGAACATTCAGTACTTC	CASSHMGVQSGNIQYF
14	TRBJ2-1	TRBV20-1	-	-	TGCAGTGCGTCAGGCATTAAGGGGGGCGATGAGCAGTTCTTC	CSASGIKGGDEQFF
15	TRBJ2-7	TRBV20-1	TRBD2	-	TGCAGTGCTAGAGATCTCGGACTAGCCCTCTACGAGCAGTACTTC	CSARDLGLALYEQYF
13	TRBJ1-5	TRBV6-6	-	-	TGTGCCAGCAGTTACTCCCAGGTTCAGCCCCAGCATTTT	CASSYSQVQPQHF
17	TRBJ2-1	TRBV7-8	TRBD1	once	TGTGCCAGCAGCTTAGTCTACAGGGGGCTCAGGTACAATGAGCAGTTCTTC	CASSLVYRGLRYNEQFF
15	TRBJ2-1	TRBV4-3	-	-	TGCGCCAGCAGCCAATTAGCGGTACCCTACAATGAGCAGTTCTTC	CASSQLAVPYNEQFF
12	TRBJ2-7	TRBV25-1	-	few	TGTGCCGCAGGACAGAGCTCCTACGAGCAGTACTTC	CAAGQSSYEQYF
13	TRBJ2-1	TRBV6-5	-	-	TGTGCCAGCAGTCCCTCTAGCGTCAATGAGCAGTTCTTC	CASSPSSVNEQFF
16	TRBJ1-5	TRBV5-1	TRBD1	few	TGCGCCAGCAGCTTGGGGGCAGGGGGGGTCAATCAGCCCCAGCATTTT	CASSLGAGGVNQPQHF
17	TRBJ2-7	TRBV6-4	TRBD1	-	TGTGCCAGCAGTGACTCGACATTAGGGGGCGCTTCCTACGAGCAGTACTTC	CASSDSTLGGASYEQYF
15	TRBJ2-7	TRBV10-3	-	-	TGTGCCATCAGCGAAAGGGACGGGCGGCGCGATGAGCAGTACTTC	CAISERDGRRDEQYF
10	TRBJ2-3	TRBV20-1	-	-	TGCAGTGCCTCGCTGGGTACGCAGTATTTT	CSASLGTQYF
18	TRBJ2-3	TRBV29-1	-	-	TGCAGCGTTTCAGACCAGTCTAGGGTTTTTGGGGTAACAGATACGCAGTATTTT	CSVSDQSRVFGVTDTQYF
13	TRBJ1-5	TRBV4-3	-	few	TGCGCCAGCAGCCAAGTGGGCACTCAGCCCCAGCATTTT	CASSQVGTQPQHF
13	TRBJ1-4	TRBV5-1	-	-	TGCGCCAGCAGCTTGGGGGATAATGAAAAACTGTTTTTT	CASSLGDNEKLFF
13	TRBJ1-5	TRBV12-3/TRBV12-4	-	-	TGTGCCAGCACCCAAGACCCCTATCAGCCCCAGCATTTT	CASTQDPYQPQHF
14	TRBJ2-3	TRBV27	TRBD1	-	TGTGCCAGCAGTTCCAGGGGGCAGACAGATACGCAGTATTTT	CASSSRGQTDTQYF
12	TRBJ2-7	TRBV28	-	once	TGTGCCAGCAGTTTACCCCGTCATGAGCAGTACTTC	CASSLPRHEQYF
14	TRBJ2-1	TRBV29-1	-	few	TGCAGCGTTGCATTGGCAGTCTCCTACAATGAGCAGTTCTTC	CSVALAVSYNEQFF
14	TRBJ2-1	TRBV7-2	-	-	TGTGCCAGCAATTTAGCGGAGCCCTACAATGAGCAGTTCTTC	CASNLAEPYNEQFF
14	TRBJ1-5	TRBV19	TRBD1	-	TGTGCCACACGGACAGGGGGACCAAATCAGCCCCAGCATTTT	CATRTGGPNQPQHF
14	TRBJ1-2	TRBV5-1	TRBD1	-	TGCGCCAGCAAGGGAACAGGGGTTACCTATGGCTACACCTTC	CASKGTGVTYGYTF
17	TRBJ2-7	TRBV7-9	-	few	TGTGCCAGCAGCCCCTATCGAGGTCTAGCGACTTCCTACGAGCAGTACTTC	CASSPYRGLATSYEQYF
14	TRBJ2-1	TRBV20-1	TRBD2	-	TGCAGTGCTAGTCCACTAGCGGGAGGCGGTGAGCAGTTCTTC	CSASPLAGGGEQFF
16	TRBJ2-1	TRBV2	TRBD2	-	TGTGCCAGCACGCAAAACAGGGGTAGCGGGAGGCATGAGCAGTTCTTC	CASTQNRGSGRHEQFF
15	TRBJ1-2	TRBV4-1	-	-	-	CASSHFGRGADGYAF